Sequencing of this T cell receptor (beta chain) was carried out in a study of control samples from healthy donors and cancer patients. TCRdb's table, derived via immunoSEQ multiplex PCR, lists solely in-frame clones and lacks some. Seen here are 90,000 to 150,000 clones, more than 75% observed once, and the top ten hold about an eighth. This clone was detected a few times. The germline V gene encodes CDR1 SGDLS and CDR2 YYNGEE. The V end lost 4 bases, the J end lost 3 bases, and 17 bases lay between the germline ends. This CDR3 comprises 15 residues. The sample comprised blood. The genes are TRBV9 and TRBJ2-7; tentatively, D is TRBD1 (6 bases). The sequence was collected from a man under 40 in good health. The CDR3 loop is CASSPQQGTDYEQYF. CDR3 nucleotide sequence: TGTGCCAGCAGCCCCCAACAGGGAACGGACTACGAGCAGTACTTC.